This T cell receptor beta chain was documented in a study of shared clonotypes between healthy human individuals. Germline V gives CDR1 GTSNPN, CDR2 SVGIG (reference sequence). The V segment lost 5 bases and the J segment 5 bases; nucleotides outside the gene matches: 4. This CDR3 contains 12 residues. Produced via immunoSEQ multiplex PCR; TCRdb's table is partial and in-frame only. The repertoire holds about 490,000 clones, approximately 81% seen once, with roughly an eighth in the top ten. The source is a woman in her 40s in good health. Some clones in this sample may be carry-over from other donors' samples. The chain couples TRBV30 to TRBJ2-7; 9 nucleotides agree with TRBD1. Sequenced input: PBMCs. The CDR3, as DNA: TGTGCCTGGGGGACAGGGATCCACGAGCAGTACTTC. It encodes CAWGTGIHEQYF. The full variable domain, completed using reference TRBV30 and TRBJ2-7, is SQTIHQWPATLVQPVGSPLSLECTVEGTSNPNLYWYRQAAGRGLQLLFYSVGIGQISSEVPQNLSASRPQDRQFILSSKKLLLSDSGFYLCAWGTGIHEQYFGPGTRLTVT.